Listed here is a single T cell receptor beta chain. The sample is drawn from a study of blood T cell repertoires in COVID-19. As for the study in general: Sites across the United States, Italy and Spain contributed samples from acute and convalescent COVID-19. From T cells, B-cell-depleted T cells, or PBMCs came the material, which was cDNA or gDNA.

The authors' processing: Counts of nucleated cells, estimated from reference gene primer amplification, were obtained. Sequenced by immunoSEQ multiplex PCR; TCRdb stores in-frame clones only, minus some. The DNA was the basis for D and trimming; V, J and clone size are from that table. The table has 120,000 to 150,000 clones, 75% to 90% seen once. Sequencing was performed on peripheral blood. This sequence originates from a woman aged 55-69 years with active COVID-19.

DNA of the CDR3: TGTGCCAGCAGCGGGGCGCGGGGGCGTTACAATGAGCAGTTCTTC. This gives the protein CASSGARGRYNEQFF. J is TRBJ2-1 and V is TRBV6-2 or TRBV6-3, with a tentative D call TRBD2 (7 bases). The CDR3 contains 15 residues. Germline CDR1 and CDR2: MNHEY and SVGEGT. Deletions cut 6 bases from V and 4 bases from J, with 16 bases between.